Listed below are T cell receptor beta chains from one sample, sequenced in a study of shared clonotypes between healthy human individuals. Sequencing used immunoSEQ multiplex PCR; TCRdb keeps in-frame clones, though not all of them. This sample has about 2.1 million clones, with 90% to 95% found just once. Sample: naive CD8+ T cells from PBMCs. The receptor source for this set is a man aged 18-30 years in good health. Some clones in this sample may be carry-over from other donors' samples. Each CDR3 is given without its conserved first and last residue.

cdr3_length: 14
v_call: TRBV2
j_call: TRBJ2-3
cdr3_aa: ASSEMAGGMTDTQY

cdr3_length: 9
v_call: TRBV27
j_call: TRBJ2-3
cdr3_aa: ASGQIHTQY

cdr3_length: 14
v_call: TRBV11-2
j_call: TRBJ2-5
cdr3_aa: ASSSRADRHGSTQY

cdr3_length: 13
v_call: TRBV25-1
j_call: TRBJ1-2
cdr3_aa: ASSGSREKDYGYT

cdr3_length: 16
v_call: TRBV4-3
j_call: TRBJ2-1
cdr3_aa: ASSGLAGGLSSYNEQF

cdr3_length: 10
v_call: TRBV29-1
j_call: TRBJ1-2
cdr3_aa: SVEAQIYGYT

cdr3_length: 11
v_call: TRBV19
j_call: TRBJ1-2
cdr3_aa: ASSIRPSYGYT

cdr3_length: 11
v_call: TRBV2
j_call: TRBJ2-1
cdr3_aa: ASSPDYHNEQF

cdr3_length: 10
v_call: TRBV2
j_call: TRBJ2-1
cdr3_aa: ASLLAPAAQF

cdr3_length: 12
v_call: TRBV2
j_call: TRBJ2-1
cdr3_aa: ASLPAGGPNEQF

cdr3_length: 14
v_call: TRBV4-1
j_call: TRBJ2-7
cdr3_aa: ASSQPIKTGVYEQY

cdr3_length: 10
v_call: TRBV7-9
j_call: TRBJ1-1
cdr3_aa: ASSPDREGTF

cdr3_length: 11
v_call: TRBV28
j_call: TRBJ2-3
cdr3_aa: ASSRGGTDTQY

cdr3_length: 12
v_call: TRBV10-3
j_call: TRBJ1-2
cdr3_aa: AISEKQANYGYT

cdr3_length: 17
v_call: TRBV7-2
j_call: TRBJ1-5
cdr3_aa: ASSWAGTGGMHSNQPQH

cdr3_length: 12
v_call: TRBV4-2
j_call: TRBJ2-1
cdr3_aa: ASSPQSSYNEQF

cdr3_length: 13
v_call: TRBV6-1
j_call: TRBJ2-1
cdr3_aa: ASSENSGDYNEQF

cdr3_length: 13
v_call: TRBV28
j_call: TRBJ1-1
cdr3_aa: ASSLEASGHTEAF

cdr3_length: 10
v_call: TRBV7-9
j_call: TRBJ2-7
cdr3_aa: ASSSDLVEQY

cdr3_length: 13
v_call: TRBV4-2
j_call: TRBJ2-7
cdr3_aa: ASSLRTEKGYEQY

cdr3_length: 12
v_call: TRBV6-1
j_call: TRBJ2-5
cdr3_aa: ASSVGTGSETQY

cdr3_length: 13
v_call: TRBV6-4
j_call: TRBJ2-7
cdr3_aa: ASSVSGSGPYEQY

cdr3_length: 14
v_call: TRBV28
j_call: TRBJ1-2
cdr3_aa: ASSFRRDSLNYGYT

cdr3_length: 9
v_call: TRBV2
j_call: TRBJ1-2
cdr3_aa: ASEWTYGYT

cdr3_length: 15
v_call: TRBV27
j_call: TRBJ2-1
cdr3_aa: ASSFSRGSGVYNEQF

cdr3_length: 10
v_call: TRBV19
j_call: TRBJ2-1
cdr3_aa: ASRTIYNEQF

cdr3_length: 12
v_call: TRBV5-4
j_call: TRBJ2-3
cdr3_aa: ASSLPENTDTQY

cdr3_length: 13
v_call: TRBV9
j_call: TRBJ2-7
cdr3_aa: ASSGGLAGPYEQY

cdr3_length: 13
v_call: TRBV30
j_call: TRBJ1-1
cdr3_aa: AWLGGQSMNTEAF

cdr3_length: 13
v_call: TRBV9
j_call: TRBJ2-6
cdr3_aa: ASSVPQRGANVLT

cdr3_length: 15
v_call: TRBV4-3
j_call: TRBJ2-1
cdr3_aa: ASSQDWGTSVYNEQF

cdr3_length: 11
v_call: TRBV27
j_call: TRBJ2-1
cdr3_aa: ASSLLTGHEQF

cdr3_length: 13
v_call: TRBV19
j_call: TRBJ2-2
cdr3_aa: ASSWAQVNTGELF

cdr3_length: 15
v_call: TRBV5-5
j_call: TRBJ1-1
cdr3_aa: ASSSVVFRGADTEAF

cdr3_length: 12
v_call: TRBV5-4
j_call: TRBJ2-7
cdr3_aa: ASSSGSQSYEQY

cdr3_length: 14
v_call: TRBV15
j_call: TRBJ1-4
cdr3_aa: ATSRESGATNEKLF

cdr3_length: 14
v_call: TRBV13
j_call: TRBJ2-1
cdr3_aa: ASSLGGTGGNNEQF

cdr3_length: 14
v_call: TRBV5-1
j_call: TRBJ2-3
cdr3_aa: ASSLGTSRKTDTQY

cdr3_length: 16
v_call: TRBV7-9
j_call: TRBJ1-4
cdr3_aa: ASSPPGGGAGVTGKLF

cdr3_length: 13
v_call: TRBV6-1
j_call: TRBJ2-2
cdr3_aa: ASSPGLYPTGELF

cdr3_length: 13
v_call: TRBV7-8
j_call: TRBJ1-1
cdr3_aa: ASSPTTGRTTEAF

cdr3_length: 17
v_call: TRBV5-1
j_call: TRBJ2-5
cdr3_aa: ASSLKLAGGPGAQETQY

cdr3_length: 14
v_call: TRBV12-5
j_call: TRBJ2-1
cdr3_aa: ASGLALAGRYNEQF

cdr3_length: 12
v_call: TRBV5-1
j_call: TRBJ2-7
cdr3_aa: ASSFAVGLYEQY

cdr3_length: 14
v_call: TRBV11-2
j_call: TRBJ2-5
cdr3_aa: ASSSPGRLPPGAQY

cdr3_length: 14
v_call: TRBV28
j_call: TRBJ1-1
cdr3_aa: ASRARGTRGDTEAF